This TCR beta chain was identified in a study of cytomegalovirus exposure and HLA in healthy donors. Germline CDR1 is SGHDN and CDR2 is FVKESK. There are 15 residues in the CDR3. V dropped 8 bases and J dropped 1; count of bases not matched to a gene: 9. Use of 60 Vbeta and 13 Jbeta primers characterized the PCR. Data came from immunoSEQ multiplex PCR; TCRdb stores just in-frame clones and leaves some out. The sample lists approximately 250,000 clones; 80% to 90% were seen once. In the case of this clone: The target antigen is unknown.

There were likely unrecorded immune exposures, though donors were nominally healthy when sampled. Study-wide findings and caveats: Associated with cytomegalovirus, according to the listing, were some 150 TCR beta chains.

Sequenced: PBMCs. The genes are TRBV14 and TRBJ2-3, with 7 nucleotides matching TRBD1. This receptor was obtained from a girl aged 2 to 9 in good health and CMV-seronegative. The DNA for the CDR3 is TGTGCCAGCGCGGCACAGGGGTTGGGCACAGATACGCAGTATTTT. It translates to CASAAQGLGTDTQYF.